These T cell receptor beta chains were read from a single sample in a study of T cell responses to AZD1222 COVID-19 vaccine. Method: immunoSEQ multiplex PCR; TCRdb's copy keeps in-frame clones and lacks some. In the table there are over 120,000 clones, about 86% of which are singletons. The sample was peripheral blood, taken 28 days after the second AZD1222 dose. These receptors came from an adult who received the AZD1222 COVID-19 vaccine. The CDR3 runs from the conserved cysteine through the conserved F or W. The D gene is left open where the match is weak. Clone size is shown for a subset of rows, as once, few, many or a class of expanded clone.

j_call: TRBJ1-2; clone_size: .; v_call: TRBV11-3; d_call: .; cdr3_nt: TGTGCCAGCAGCTTATCTGGGCTGTTGGGCAGATTCTATGGCTACACCTTC; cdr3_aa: CASSLSGLLGRFYGYTF
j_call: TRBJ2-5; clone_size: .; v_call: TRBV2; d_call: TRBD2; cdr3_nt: TGTGCCAGCACCTATAGCGGGGGGATAACCCAGTACTTC; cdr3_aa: CASTYSGGITQYF
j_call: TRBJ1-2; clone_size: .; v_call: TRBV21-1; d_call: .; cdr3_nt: TGTGCCAGCAGCAAGGCGGGGGCCGGGGATGGCTACACCTTC; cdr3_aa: CASSKAGAGDGYTF
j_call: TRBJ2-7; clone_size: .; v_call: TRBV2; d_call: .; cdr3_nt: TGTGCCCTCCGGGATGGACTTGCCTACGAGCAGTACTTC; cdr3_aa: CALRDGLAYEQYF
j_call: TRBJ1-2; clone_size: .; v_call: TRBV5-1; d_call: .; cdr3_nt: TGCGCCAGCAGCTTGGCCGGGGGCTACACCTTC; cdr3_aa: CASSLAGGYTF
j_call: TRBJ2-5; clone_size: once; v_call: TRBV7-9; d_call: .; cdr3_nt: TGTGCCAGCAGCCCAGGGAACCAAGCCCAAGAGACCCAGTACTTC; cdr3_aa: CASSPGNQAQETQYF
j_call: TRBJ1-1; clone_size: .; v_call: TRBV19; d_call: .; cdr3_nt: TGTGCCAGTAGTATAGTTGGGAGTCACACTGAAGCTTTCTTT; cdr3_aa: CASSIVGSHTEAFF
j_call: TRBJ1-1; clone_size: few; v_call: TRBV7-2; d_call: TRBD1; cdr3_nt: TGTGCCAGCAGCCCGTGGACAGGGAACACTGAAGCTTTCTTT; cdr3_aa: CASSPWTGNTEAFF
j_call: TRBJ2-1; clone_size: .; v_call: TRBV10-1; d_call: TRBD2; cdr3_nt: TGCGCCAGCAGAGTCCCGGGACTTCGGACTAGGAGGAATGAGCAGTTCTTC; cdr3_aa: CASRVPGLRTRRNEQFF
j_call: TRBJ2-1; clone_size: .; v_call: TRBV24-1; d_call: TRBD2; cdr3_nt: TGTGCCACCAGTGATCCTACTAGCGGGACCACCAATGAGCAGTTCTTC; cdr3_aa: CATSDPTSGTTNEQFF
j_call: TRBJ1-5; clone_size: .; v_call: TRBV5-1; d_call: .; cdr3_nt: TGCGCCAGCAGCTTGGGCCTCGATCAGCCCCAGCATTTT; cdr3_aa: CASSLGLDQPQHF
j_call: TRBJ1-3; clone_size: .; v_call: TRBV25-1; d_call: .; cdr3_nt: TGTGCCAGCAGTTACGCCGCAAACACCATATATTTT; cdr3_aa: CASSYAANTIYF
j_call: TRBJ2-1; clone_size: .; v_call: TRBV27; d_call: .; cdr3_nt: TGTGCCAGCAGTTCTACTACAGGGACGAGGGGCAATGAGCAGTTCTTC; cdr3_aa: CASSSTTGTRGNEQFF
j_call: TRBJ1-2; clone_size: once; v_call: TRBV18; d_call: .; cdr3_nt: TGTGCCAGCTCACCACTTGATAACTATGGCTACACCTTC; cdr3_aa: CASSPLDNYGYTF
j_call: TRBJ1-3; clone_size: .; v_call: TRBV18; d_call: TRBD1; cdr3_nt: TGTGCCAGCTCACCAGGAGGGACAGGGACAGGAAACACCATATATTTT; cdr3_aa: CASSPGGTGTGNTIYF
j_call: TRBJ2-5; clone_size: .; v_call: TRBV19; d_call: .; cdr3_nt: TGTGCCAGTAGTCCCTCAGGCAACACCCTCCAAGAGACCCAGTACTTC; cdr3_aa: CASSPSGNTLQETQYF
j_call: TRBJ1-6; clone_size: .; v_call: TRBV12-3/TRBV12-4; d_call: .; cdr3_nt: TGTGCCAGCACCTCCCTAGACGGCTCACCCCTCCACTTT; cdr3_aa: CASTSLDGSPLHF
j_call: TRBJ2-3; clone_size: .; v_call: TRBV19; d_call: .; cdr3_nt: TGTGCCAGTAGCCCTCCGGGACGGCCCACAGATACGCAGTATTTT; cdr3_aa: CASSPPGRPTDTQYF
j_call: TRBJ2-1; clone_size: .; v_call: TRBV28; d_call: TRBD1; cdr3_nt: TGTGCCAGCAGAACGGGACAGGGTTTTTACAATGAGCAGTTCTTC; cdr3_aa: CASRTGQGFYNEQFF
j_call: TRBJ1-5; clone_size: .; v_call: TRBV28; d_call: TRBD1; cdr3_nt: TGTGCCAGCAGAAGATTCGGACAGGGGGGCTTTCAGCCCCAGCATTTT; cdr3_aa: CASRRFGQGGFQPQHF
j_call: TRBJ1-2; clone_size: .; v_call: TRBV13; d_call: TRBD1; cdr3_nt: TGTGCCAGCAGACCAACAGGGGGCAATGGCTACACCTTC; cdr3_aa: CASRPTGGNGYTF
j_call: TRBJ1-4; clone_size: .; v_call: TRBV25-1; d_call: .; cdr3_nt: TGTGCCAGCAGTGTCGCAGGGGTTTTGGAAAAACTGTTTTTT; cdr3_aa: CASSVAGVLEKLFF